The sample holds a few counts of the clone carrying this TCR beta chain. Its target is not known. The data were taken from a study of CD8 T cells in Susac syndrome. Study-level points and caveats: Expansion of clones was not seen in the CD4+ T cell repertoires of Susac syndrome.

The germline gives CDR1 SQVTM, CDR2 ANQGSEA. V trimming: 4 bases; J trimming: 5 bases; junction bases outside the gene matches: 16. The CDR3 extends over 16 amino acids. RNA amounts of roughly 0.5 to 1 ug underwent reverse transcription with random hexamers. By means of immunoSEQ multiplex PCR, TCR beta CDR3 spanning 54 Vbeta and 13 Jbeta underwent amplification. TCRdb independently ran MiXCR on the immunoSEQ multiplex PCR reads; one entry per CDR3 protein. The data hold approximately 160,000 distinct CDR3 sequences, with about 96% observed a single time. Sequenced sample: CD4+ T cells from PBMCs. The J gene is TRBJ1-2, the V gene TRBV29-1, with 7 nucleotides matching TRBD1. This receptor was obtained from a human donor with Susac syndrome. As DNA, the CDR3 is TGCAGCGTTGGAGTTCTTAACAGGGGCGGAGGGTATGGCTACACCTTC. This codes for CSVGVLNRGGGYGYTF.